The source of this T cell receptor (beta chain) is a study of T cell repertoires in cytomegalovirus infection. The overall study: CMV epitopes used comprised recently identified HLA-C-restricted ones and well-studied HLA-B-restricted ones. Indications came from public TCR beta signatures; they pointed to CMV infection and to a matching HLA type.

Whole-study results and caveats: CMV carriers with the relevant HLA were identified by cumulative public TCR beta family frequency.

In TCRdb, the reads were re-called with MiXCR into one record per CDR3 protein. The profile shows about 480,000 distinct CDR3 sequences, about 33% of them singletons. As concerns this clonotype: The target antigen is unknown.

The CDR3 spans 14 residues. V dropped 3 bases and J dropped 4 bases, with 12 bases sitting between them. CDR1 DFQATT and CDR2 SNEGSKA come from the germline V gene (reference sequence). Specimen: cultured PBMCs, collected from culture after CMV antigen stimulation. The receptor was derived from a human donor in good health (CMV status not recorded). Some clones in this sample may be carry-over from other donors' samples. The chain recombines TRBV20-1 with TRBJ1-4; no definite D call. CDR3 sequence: CSARRGTVNEKLFF. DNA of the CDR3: TGCAGTGCTAGGAGAGGAACAGTTAATGAAAAACTGTTTTTT.